This TCR beta chain derives from a study of neoadjuvant anti-PD-1 for oral cavity cancer. Clones were sequenced by immunoSEQ multiplex PCR, and TCRdb holds only the in-frame ones, with some missing. The profile shows around 9,800 clones, over 40% of them singletons. The sample holds a few counts of this clone. Germline CDR1 is SGHDT and CDR2 is YYEEEE. The CDR3 extends over 18 amino acids. Trimming cost V 4 bases and J 0 bases, with 20 bases left between them. The sample here was tumor tissue, taken before nivolumab (anti-PD-1) treatment. The genes are TRBV5-6 and TRBJ2-4, with D tentatively TRBD1 or TRBD2 (6 bases each). This TCR came from a person aged 35-79 years with oral cavity squamous cell carcinoma. The CDR3 loop reads CASSPRRWGAGAKNIQYF. In DNA, the CDR3 is TGTGCCAGCAGCCCTCGGCGATGGGGGGCGGGAGCCAAAAACATTCAGTACTTC.